This T cell receptor beta chain was recovered during a study of cytomegalovirus exposure and HLA in healthy donors. A multiplex PCR was run with 60 Vbeta primers and 13 Jbeta primers. The data were produced by immunoSEQ multiplex PCR, yet TCRdb's version contains in-frame clones alone and is incomplete. The sample includes about 140,000 clones, roughly 87% of them seen just once. The J segment lost 1 base and the V segment lost 1 base, leaving 2 bases of the junction unmatched. Germline V gives CDR1 SEHNR, CDR2 FQNEAQ (reference sequence). CDR3 length: 16 amino acids. This TCR came from a middle-aged woman in good health and CMV-seronegative. The genes are TRBV7-9 and TRBJ2-3, with 10 bases fitting TRBD2. Sequencing was carried out using PBMCs. The CDR3 region is CASSLGLAGGTDTQYF. In DNA form, the CDR3 reads TGTGCCAGCAGCTTAGGACTAGCGGGCGGCACAGATACGCAGTATTTT.